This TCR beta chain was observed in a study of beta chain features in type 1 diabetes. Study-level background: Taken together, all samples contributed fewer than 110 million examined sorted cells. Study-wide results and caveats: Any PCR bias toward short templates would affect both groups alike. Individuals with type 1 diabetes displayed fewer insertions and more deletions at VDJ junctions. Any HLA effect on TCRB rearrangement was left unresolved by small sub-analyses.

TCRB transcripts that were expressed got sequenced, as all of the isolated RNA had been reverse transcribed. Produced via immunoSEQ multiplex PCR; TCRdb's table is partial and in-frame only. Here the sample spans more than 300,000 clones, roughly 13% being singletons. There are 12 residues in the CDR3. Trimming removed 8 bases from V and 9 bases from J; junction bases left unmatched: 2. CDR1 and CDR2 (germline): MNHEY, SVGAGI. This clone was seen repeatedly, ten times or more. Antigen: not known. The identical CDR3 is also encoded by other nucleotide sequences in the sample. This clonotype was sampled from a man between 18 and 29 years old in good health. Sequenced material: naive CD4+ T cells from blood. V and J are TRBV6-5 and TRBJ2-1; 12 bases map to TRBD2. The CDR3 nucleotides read TGTGCCAGCTCACTAGCGGGGGGTGAGCAGTTCTTC. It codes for CASSLAGGEQFF.